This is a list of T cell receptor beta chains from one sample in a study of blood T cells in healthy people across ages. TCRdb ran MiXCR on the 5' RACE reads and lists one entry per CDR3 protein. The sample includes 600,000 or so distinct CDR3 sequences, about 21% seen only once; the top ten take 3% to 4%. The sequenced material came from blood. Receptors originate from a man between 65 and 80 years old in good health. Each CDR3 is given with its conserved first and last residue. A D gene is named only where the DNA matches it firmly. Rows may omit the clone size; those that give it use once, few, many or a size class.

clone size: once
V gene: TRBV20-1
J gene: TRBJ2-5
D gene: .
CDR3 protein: CSAIKRGTQETQYF
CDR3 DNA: TGCAGTGCGATTAAGAGGGGGACCCAAGAGACCCAGTACTTC

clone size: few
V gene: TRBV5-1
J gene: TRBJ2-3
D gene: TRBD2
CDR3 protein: CASSHGLAGDADTQCF
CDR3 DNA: TGCGCCAGCAGTCATGGACTAGCGGGAGATGCAGATACGCAGTGTTTT

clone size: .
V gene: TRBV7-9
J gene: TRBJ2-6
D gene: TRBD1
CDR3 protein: CASSLDVSGGRSGANVLTF
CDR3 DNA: TGTGCCAGCAGCCTAGACGTGTCAGGGGGCAGGTCTGGGGCCAACGTCCTGACTTTC

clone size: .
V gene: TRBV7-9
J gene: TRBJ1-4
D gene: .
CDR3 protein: CASSQQGNEKLFF
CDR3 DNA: TGTGCCAGCAGCCAACAGGGTAATGAAAAACTGTTTTTT

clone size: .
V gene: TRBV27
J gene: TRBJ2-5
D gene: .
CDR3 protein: CASSPNVGGPWETQYF
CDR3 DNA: TGTGCCAGCAGTCCAAATGTGGGGGGGCCGTGGGAGACCCAGTACTTC

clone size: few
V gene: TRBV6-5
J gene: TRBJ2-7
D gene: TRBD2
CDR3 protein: CASSLLAESYEQYF
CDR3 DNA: TGTGCCAGCAGCTTACTAGCGGAGAGCTACGAGCAGTACTTC

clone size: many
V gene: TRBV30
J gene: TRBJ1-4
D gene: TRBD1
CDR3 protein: CAWRKGQGFEKLFF
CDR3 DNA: TGTGCCTGGAGGAAGGGACAGGGTTTCGAAAAACTGTTTTTT

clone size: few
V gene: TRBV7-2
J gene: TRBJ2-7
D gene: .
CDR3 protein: CASSLTVSGFYEQYF
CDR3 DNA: TGTGCCAGCAGCTTAACGGTTTCAGGGTTCTACGAGCAGTACTTC

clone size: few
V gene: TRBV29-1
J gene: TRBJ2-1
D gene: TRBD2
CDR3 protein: CSVRVGTTLGSYNEQFF
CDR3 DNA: TGCAGCGTCCGCGTTGGGACTACCCTAGGATCCTACAATGAGCAGTTCTTC

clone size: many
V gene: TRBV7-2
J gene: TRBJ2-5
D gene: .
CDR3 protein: CASSLSGQLQETQYF
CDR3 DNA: TGTGCCAGCAGCTTATCCGGACAGCTACAAGAGACCCAGTACTTC

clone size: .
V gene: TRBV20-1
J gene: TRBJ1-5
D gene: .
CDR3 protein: CSASPGISFDQPQHF
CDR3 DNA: TGCAGTGCTAGCCCCGGGATTTCATTCGATCAGCCCCAGCATTTT

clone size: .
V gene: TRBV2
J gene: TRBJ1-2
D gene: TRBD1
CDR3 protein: CASSETGVASYGYTF
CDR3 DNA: TGTGCCAGCAGTGAAACAGGGGTCGCGAGCTATGGCTACACCTTC

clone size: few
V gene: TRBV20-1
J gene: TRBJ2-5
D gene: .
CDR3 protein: CSATQEETQYF
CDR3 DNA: TGCAGTGCTACGCAGGAGGAGACCCAGTACTTC

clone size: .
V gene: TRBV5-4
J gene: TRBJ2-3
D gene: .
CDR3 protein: CASSLVGNSDTQYF
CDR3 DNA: TGTGCCAGCAGCTTGGTCGGGAATTCGGATACGCAGTATTTT

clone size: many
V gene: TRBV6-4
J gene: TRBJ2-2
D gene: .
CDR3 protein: CASSASFGIGELFF
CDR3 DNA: TGTGCCAGCAGTGCGTCGTTCGGGATCGGGGAGCTGTTTTTT

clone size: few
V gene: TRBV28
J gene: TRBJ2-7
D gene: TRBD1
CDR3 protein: CASRKRQGAVSYEQYF
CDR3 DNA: TGTGCCAGCAGAAAACGGCAGGGGGCTGTATCCTACGAGCAGTACTTC

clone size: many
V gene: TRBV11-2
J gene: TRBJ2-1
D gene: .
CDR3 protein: CASSLEPGNEQFF
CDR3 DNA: TGTGCCAGCAGCTTAGAACCCGGAAATGAGCAGTTCTTC

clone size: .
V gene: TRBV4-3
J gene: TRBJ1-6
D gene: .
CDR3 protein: CASSQELRGNSPLHF
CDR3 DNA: TGCGCCAGCAGCCAAGAGTTGCGGGGGAATTCACCCCTCCACTTT

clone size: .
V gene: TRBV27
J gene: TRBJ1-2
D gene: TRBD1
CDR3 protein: CASWGQRDRGYYGYTF
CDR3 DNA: TGTGCCAGCTGGGGTCAGAGGGACAGGGGTTATTATGGCTACACCTTC

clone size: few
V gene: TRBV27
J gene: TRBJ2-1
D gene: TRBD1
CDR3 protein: CASSPLDRVANEQFF
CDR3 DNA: TGTGCCAGCAGTCCGTTGGACAGGGTTGCAAATGAGCAGTTCTTC

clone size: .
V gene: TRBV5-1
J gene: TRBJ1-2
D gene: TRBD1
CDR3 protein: CASSSTQGGYGYTF
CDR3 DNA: TGCGCCAGCAGCTCTACACAGGGGGGGTATGGCTACACCTTC

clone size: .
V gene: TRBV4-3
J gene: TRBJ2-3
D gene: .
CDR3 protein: CASSQEKAVTDTQYF
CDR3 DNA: TGCGCCAGCAGCCAAGAAAAAGCGGTTACAGATACGCAGTATTTT

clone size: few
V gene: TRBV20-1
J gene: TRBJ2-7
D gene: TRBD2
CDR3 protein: CSASNSGPSYEQYF
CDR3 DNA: TGCAGTGCTAGTAATAGCGGGCCTTCCTACGAGCAGTACTTC

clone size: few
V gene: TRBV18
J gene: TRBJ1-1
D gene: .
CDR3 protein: CASSPADAHTEAFF
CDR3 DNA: TGTGCCAGCTCACCGGCGGACGCTCACACTGAAGCTTTCTTT

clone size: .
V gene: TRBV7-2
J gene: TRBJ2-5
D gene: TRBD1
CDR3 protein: CASSSGTGGIGEQYF
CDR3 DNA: TGTGCCAGCAGCTCAGGGACAGGGGGGATTGGTGAGCAGTACTTC

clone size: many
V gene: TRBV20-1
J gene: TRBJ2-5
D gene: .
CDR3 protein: CSARDGPLVETQYF
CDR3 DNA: TGCAGTGCTAGAGATGGGCCCTTGGTGGAGACCCAGTACTTC

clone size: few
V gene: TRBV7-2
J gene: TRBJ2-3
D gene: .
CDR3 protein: CASSPEAADTQYF
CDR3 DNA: TGTGCCAGCAGCCCCGAGGCCGCAGATACGCAGTATTTT

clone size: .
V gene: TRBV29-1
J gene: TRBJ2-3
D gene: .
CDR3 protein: CSVDRGAGTTDTQYF
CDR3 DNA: TGCAGCGTTGATCGGGGGGCAGGGACCACAGATACGCAGTATTTT

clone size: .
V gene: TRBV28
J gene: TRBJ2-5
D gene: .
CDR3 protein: CATSLETQYF
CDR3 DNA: TGTGCCACCTCCCTAGAGACCCAGTACTTC

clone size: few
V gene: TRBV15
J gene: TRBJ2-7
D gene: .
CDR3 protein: CATSRVPSSYEQYF
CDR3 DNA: TGTGCCACCAGCAGAGTACCCAGCTCCTACGAGCAGTACTTC

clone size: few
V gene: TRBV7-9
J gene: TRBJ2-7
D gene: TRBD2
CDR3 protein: CASSPGLAGENYEQYF
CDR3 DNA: TGTGCCAGCAGCCCCGGACTAGCGGGAGAAAACTACGAGCAGTACTTC

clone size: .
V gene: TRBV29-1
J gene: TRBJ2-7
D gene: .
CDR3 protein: CSVGSGGDEQYF
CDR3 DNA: TGCAGCGTTGGATCAGGCGGGGACGAGCAGTACTTC

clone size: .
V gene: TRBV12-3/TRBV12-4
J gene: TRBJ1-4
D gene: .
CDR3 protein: CAIRGQGSEKLFF
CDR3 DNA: TGTGCCATCCGGGGGCAGGGCTCTGAAAAACTGTTTTTT

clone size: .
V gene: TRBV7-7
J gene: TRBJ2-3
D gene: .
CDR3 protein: CASSLAPRTGGADTQYF
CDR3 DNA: TGTGCTAGCAGCTTAGCGCCGCGCACAGGGGGGGCAGATACGCAGTATTTT

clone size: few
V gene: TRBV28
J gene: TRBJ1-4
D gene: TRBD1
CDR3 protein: CASTSPGQGGEKLFF
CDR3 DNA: TGTGCCAGCACCTCACCCGGACAGGGGGGTGAAAAACTGTTTTTT

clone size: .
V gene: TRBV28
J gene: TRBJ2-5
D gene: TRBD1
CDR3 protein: CASSLLGQGRETQYF
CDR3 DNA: TGTGCCAGCAGTTTGTTGGGACAGGGTCGCGAGACCCAGTACTTC

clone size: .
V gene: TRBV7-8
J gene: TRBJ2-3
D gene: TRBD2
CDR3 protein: CASSTGLARTSTDTQYF
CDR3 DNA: TGTGCCAGCAGCACGGGACTAGCGAGGACTAGCACAGATACGCAGTATTTT

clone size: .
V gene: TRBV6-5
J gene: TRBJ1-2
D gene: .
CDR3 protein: CASSYSNTYGYTF
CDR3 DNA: TGTGCCAGCAGTTACTCGAACACCTATGGCTACACCTTC

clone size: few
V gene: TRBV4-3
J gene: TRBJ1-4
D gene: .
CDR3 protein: CASSQEHRQNEKLFF
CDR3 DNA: TGCGCCAGCAGCCAAGAACACCGTCAAAATGAAAAACTGTTTTTT

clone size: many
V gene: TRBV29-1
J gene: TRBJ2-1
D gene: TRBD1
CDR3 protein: CSVGGQDRYNEQFF
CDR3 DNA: TGCAGCGTTGGGGGACAGGACCGCTACAATGAGCAGTTCTTC

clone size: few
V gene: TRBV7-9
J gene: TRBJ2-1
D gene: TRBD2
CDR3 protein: CASSFELTSGKLHEQFF
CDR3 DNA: TGTGCCAGCAGCTTCGAGCTGACTAGCGGGAAGCTTCATGAGCAGTTCTTC

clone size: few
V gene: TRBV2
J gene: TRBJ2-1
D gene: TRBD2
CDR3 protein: CASSELASGMNEQFF
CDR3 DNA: TGTGCCAGCAGTGAACTGGCTAGCGGGATGAATGAGCAGTTCTTC

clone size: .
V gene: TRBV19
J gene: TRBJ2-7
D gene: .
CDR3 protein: CASSHRGGAYEQYF
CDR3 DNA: TGTGCCAGTAGTCACAGGGGAGGGGCCTACGAGCAGTACTTC

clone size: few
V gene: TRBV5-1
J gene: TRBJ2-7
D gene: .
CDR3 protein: CASALVKGEQYF
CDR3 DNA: TGCGCCAGCGCCCTCGTGAAGGGTGAGCAGTACTTC

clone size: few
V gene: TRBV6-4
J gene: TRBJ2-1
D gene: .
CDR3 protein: CASSDPPHNEQFF
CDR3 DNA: TGTGCCAGCAGTGACCCCCCCCACAATGAGCAGTTCTTC

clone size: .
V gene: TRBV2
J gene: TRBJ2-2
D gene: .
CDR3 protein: CASRRDSGELFF
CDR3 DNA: TGTGCCAGCAGGCGGGACAGCGGGGAGCTGTTTTTT